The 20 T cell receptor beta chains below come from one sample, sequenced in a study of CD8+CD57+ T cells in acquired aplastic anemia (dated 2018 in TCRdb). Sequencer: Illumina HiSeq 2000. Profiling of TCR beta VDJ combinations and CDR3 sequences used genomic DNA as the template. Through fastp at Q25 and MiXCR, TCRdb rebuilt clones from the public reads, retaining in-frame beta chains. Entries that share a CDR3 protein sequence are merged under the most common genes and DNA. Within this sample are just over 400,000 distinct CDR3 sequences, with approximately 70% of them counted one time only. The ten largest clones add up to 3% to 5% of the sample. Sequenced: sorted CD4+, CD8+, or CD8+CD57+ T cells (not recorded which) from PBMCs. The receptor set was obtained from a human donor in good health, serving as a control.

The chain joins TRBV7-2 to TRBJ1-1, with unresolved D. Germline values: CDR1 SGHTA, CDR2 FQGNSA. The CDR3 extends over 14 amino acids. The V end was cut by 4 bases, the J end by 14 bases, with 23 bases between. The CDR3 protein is CASSSKERESQSFF. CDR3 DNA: TGTGCCAGCAGCTCCAAGGAACGGGAGAGCCAGTCCTTCTTT. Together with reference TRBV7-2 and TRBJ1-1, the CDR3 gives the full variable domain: GAGVSQSPSNKVTEKGKDVELRCDPISGHTALYWYRQSLGQGLEFLIYFQGNSAPDKSGLPSDRFSAERTGGSVSTLTIQRTQQEDSAVYLCASSSKERESQSFFGQGTRLTVV.

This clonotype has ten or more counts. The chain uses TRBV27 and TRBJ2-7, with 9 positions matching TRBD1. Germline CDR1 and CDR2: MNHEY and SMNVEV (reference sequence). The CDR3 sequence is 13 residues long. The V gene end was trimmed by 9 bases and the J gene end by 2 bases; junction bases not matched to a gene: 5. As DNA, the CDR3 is TGTGCCAGACTTGGGGACAGGGCCTACGAGCAGTACTTC. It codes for CARLGDRAYEQYF.

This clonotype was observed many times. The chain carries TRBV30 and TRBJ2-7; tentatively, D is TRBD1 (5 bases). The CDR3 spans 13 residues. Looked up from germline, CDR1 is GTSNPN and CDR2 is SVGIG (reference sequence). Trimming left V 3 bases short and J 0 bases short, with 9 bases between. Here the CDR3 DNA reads TGTGCCTGGAGACAGGATCTCTCCTACGAGCAGTACTTC. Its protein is CAWRQDLSYEQYF.

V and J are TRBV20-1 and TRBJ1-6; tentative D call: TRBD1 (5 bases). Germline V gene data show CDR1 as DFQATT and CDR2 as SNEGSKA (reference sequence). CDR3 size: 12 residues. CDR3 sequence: CGAMSPRPPLHF. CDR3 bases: TGCGGGGCGATGTCACCTAGGCCACCCCTCCACTTT.

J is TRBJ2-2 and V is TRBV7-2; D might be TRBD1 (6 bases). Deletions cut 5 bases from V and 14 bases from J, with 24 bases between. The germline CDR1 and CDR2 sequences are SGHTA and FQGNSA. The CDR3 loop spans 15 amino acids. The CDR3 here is CASSLQTGLNQPLFF. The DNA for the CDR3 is TGTGCCAGCAGCCTTCAGACAGGCCTAAATCAGCCCCTGTTTTTT. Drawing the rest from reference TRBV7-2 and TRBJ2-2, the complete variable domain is GAGVSQSPSNKVTEKGKDVELRCDPISGHTALYWYRQSLGQGLEFLIYFQGNSAPDKSGLPSDRFSAERTGGSVSTLTIQRTQQEDSAVYLCASSLQTGLNQPLFFGEGSRLTVL.

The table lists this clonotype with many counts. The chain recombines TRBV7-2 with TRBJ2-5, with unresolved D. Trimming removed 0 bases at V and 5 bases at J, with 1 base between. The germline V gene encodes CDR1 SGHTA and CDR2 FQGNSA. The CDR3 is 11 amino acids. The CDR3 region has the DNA TGTGCCAGCAGCTTAGCTGAGACCCAGTACTTC. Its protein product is CASSLAETQYF. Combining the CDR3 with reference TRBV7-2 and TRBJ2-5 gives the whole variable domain GAGVSQSPSNKVTEKGKDVELRCDPISGHTALYWYRQSLGQGLEFLIYFQGNSAPDKSGLPSDRFSAERTGGSVSTLTIQRTQQEDSAVYLCASSLAETQYFGPGTRLLVL.

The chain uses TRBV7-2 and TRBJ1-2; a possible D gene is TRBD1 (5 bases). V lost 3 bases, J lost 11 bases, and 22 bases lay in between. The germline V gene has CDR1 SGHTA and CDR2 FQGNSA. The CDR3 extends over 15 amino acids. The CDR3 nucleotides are TGTGCCAGCAGCTTCAAGCCGGGACGACACGAGCAGTACACCTTC. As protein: CASSFKPGRHEQYTF.

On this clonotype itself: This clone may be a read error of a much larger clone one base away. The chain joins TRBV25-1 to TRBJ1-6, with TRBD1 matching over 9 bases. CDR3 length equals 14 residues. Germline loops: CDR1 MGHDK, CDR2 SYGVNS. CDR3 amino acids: CASSRDRVNSPPHF. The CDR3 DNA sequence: TGTGCCAGCAGTCGGGACAGGGTTAATTCACCCCCCCACTTT.

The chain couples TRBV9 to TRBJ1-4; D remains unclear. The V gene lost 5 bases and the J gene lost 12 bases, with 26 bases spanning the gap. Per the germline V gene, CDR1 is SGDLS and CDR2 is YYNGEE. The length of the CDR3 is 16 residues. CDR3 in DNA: TGTGCCAGCAGTTTGGGTTTTAACATGTACAATACGCAACTGTTTTTT. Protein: CASSLGFNMYNTQLFF.

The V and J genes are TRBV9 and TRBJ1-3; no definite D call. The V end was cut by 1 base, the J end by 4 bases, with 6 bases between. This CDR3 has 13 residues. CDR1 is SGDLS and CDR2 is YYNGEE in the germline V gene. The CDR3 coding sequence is TGTGCCAGCAGCGTACAGCCCGGAAACACCATATATTTT. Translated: CASSVQPGNTIYF.

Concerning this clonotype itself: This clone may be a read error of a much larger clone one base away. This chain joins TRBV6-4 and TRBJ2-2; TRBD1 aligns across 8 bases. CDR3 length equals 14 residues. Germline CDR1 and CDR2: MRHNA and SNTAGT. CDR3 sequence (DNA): TGTGCCAGCAGGAAGACAGGGGCCACCGGGGAGCCGTTTTTT. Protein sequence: CASRKTGATGEPFF.

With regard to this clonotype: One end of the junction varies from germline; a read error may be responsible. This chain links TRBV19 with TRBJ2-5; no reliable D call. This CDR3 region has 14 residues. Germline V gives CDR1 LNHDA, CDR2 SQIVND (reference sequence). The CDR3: CATSASAWAETQYF. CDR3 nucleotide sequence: TGTGCCACCAGTGCAAGCGCATGGGCCGAGACCCAGTACTTT.

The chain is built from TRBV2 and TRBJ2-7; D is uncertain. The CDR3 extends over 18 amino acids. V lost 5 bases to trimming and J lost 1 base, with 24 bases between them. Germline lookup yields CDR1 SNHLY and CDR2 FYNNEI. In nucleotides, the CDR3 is TGTGCCAGCAGTCGACCAACCTCCGCGTACGAGCAGTCCTACGAGCAGTACTTC. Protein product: CASSRPTSAYEQSYEQYF.

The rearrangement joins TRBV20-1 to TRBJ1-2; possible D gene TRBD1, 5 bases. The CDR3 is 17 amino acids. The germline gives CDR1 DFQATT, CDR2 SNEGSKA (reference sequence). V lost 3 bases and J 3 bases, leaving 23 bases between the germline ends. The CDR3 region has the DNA TGCAGTGCTAGCGATCTCGTCGGGGACGGTCTCGACTATGGCTACACCTTC. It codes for CSASDLVGDGLDYGYTF.

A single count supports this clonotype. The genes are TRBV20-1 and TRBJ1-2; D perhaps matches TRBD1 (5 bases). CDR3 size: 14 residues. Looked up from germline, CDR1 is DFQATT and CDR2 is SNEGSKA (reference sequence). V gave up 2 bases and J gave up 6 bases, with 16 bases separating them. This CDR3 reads CSARRTGLCHGYTF. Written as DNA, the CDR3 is TGCAGTGCTAGACGCACGGGACTATGTCATGGCTACACCTTC.

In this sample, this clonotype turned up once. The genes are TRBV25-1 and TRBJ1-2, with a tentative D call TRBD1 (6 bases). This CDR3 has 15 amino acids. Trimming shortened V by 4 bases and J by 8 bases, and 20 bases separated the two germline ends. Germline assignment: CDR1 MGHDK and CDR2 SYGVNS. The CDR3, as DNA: TGTGCCAGCAGTGCCGACCGACTGGGGGCCTACGGCTACACCTTC. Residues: CASSADRLGAYGYTF.

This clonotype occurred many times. The CDR3 DNA is TGTGCCAGCAACCTGGGGACCACCTGGCGGGGGTACAATGAGCAGTTCTTC. It translates to CASNLGTTWRGYNEQFF. V gene TRBV6-6 combines with J gene TRBJ2-1, with 7 positions matching TRBD2. Trimming cost V 7 bases and J 4 bases; bases outside gene matches: 16. Looked up from germline, CDR1 is MNHNY and CDR2 is SVGAGI (reference sequence). The CDR3 contains 17 residues.

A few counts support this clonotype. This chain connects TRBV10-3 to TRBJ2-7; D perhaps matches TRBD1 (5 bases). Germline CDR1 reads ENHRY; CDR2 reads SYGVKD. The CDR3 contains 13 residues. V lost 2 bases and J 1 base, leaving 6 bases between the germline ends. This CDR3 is CAISETGSYEQYF. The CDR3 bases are TGTGCCATCAGTGAGACAGGATCCTACGAGCAGTACTTC.

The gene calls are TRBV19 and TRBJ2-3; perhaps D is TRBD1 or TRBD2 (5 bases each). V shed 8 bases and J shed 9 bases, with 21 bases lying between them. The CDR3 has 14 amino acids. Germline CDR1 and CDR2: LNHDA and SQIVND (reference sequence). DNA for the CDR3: TGTGCCAGTTCGGGACGCGCCAACGCACCCACGCAGTATTTT. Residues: CASSGRANAPTQYF.

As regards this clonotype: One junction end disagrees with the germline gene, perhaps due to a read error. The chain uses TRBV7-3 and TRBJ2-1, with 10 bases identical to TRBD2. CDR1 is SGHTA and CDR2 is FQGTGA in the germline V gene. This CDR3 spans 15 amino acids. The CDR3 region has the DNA TGTGCCAGCAGCTTAGATGTAGCGGGGGGAAATGCGCAGTTCTTC. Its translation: CASSLDVAGGNAQFF. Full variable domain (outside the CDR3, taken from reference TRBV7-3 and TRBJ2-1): GAGVSQTPSNKVTEKGKYVELRCDPISGHTALYWYRQSLGQGPEFLIYFQGTGAADDSGLPNDRFFAVRPEGSVSTLKIQRTERGDSAVYLCASSLDVAGGNAQFFGPGTRLTVL.